The source of this T cell receptor (beta chain) is a study of T cell responses to AZD1222 COVID-19 vaccine. Trimming at V came to 3 bases and at J to 1 base, leaving 7 bases not matched to a gene. Germline V lookup: CDR1 KGHSH, CDR2 LQKENI. The CDR3 runs 17 residues. Study-level results: Donors, mostly white British, included more females; clonal diversity was possibly underestimated.

Here immunoSEQ multiplex PCR was the method, and the copy in TCRdb shows in-frame clones only, minus some. Of more than 90,000 clones detected, more than 75% appear once; the ten largest clones hold roughly 10%. In regard to this clone: The antigen is unknown.

Pooling covered second doses at about 4 or about 12 weeks. This specimen was peripheral blood, taken 28 days after the second AZD1222 dose. The sequence derives from an adult who received the AZD1222 COVID-19 vaccine. J is TRBJ1-5 and V is TRBV18; 9 bases are a match to TRBD1. The CDR3 is CASSPGTGGGSNQPQHF. Here the CDR3 DNA reads TGTGCCAGCTCACCCGGAACAGGGGGCGGAAGCAATCAGCCCCAGCATTTT.